Each of the 15 T cell receptor beta chains below was sequenced from the same sample in a study of CD8 T cells in Susac syndrome. When the RNA was reverse transcribed, random hexamers were used with an input of roughly 0.5 to 1 ug. TCRdb reprocessed the immunoSEQ multiplex PCR reads with MiXCR, giving one entry per CDR3 protein. The table lists tens of thousands of distinct CDR3 sequences, approximately 96% of them singletons, with 0.62% in the top ten. Sequencing was performed on CD8+ T cells from PBMCs. These receptors originate from a human donor with Susac syndrome.

This chain joins TRBV9 and TRBJ1-5; a possible D gene is TRBD1 (6 bases). The V gene's germline CDR1 is SGDLS and CDR2 YYNGEE. V shed 0 bases and J shed 8 bases, with 12 bases lying between them. The CDR3 covers 14 residues. The CDR3: CASSVAAGAEPQHF. CDR3 bases: TGTGCCAGCAGCGTAGCAGCAGGGGCCGAGCCCCAGCATTTT.

The chain joins TRBV20-1 to TRBJ1-1; D not resolved. The CDR3 runs to 14 residues. V was pared by 3 bases and J by 7 bases, with 18 bases between. CDR1 DFQATT and CDR2 SNEGSKA come from the germline V gene (reference sequence). CDR3 amino acids: CSASDQEHLFEAFF. The CDR3 DNA is TGCAGTGCTAGTGATCAAGAACATCTCTTTGAAGCTTTCTTT.

J is TRBJ2-1 and V is TRBV20-1; 11 bases map to TRBD2. The CDR3 totals 14 residues. Unmatched junction bases numbered 9, after V lost 5 bases and J lost 9 bases. Germline V gene data show CDR1 as DFQATT and CDR2 as SNEGSKA (reference sequence). The CDR3 loop is CSAGVSGGGREQFF. CDR3 in DNA: TGCAGTGCTGGGGTTAGCGGGGGGGGCCGTGAGCAGTTCTTC.

CDR3 loop: CASSAVVGHGEKLFF. CDR3 nucleotides: TGTGCCAGCAGCGCCGTCGTCGGTCACGGCGAAAAACTGTTTTTT. The chain recombines TRBV9 with TRBJ1-4; D is uncertain. CDR1 is SGDLS, CDR2 YYNGEE, per germline. The CDR3 consists of 15 residues. V was pared by 3 bases and J by 8 bases, with 17 bases between.

This chain links TRBV7-2 with TRBJ1-5; maybe TRBD1 (5 bases). Trimming cost V 4 bases and J 5 bases, with 18 bases left between them. In germline, CDR1 is SGHTA, CDR2 FQGNSA. The CDR3 loop spans 16 amino acids. CDR3: CASSSSGTGWDQPQHF. The CDR3 DNA sequence: TGTGCCAGCAGCTCCTCCGGGACCGGTTGGGATCAGCCCCAGCATTTT.

This clonotype was observed once. V and J are TRBV27 and TRBJ2-1; D call uncertain. There are 13 residues in the CDR3. From germline, CDR1 is MNHEY and CDR2 SMNVEV (reference sequence). The V and J ends lost 2 bases and 8 bases respectively, with 10 bases between them. The CDR3 coding sequence is TGTGCCAGCAGTTTAGACGAGTCGGATGAGCAGTTCTTC. This gives the protein CASSLDESDEQFF.

This clonotype was seen just once. V usage is TRBV6-5 and J usage is TRBJ1-1, with 8 bases matching TRBD1. CDR3 length equals 15 residues. Germline CDR1 reads MNHEY; CDR2 reads SVGAGI. The J segment lost 0 bases and the V segment lost 6 bases, leaving 6 bases of the junction unmatched. CDR3 in amino acids: CASRPNRGMNTEAFF. The DNA of the CDR3 is TGTGCCAGCAGACCTAACAGGGGGATGAACACTGAAGCTTTCTTT.

V gene TRBV20-1 combines with J gene TRBJ1-2; D is perhaps TRBD1 (5 bases). The CDR3 sequence is 14 residues long. V gave up 1 base and J gave up 5 bases, with 14 bases separating them. CDR1 and CDR2 (germline): DFQATT, SNEGSKA (reference sequence). CDR3 amino acids: CSARGGTAPYGYTF. The CDR3 region has the DNA TGCAGTGCTAGAGGGGGGACTGCTCCTTATGGCTACACCTTC.

The V call is TRBV5-1, the J call TRBJ1-2; D uncertain. The CDR3 runs 13 residues. Per the germline V gene, CDR1 is SGHRS and CDR2 is YFSETQ. V was shortened by 5 bases and J by 6 bases, with 14 bases between the two germline ends. In nucleotides, the CDR3 is TGCGCCAGCAGGCTCTCGTTCTCGGATGGCTACACCTTC. This translates into CASRLSFSDGYTF.

CDR3 sequence (DNA): TGTGCCAGCAGCGCCACAACCGAAGCTTTCTTT. It is translated as CASSATTEAFF. The chain combines TRBV7-9 with TRBJ1-1, with D unclear. Germline loops: CDR1 SEHNR, CDR2 FQNEAQ (reference sequence). The CDR3 consists of 11 residues. The V gene lost 5 bases and the J gene lost 8 bases, with 9 bases spanning the gap.

The CDR3 sequence: CASSIWTAAKNIQYF. CDR3 DNA sequence: TGTGCCAGTAGTATTTGGACCGCGGCCAAAAACATTCAGTACTTC. This chain uses TRBV19 with TRBJ2-4; no clear D gene. Germline CDR1 and CDR2: LNHDA and SQIVND (reference sequence). V gave up 3 bases and J gave up 1 base, with 10 bases separating them. This CDR3 has 15 amino acids.

The chain couples TRBV4-3 to TRBJ2-1; 9 positions agree with TRBD2. J lost 3 bases, V lost 2 bases, and 5 bases had no gene match. Germline assignment: CDR1 LGHNA and CDR2 YSLEER. The CDR3 consists of 16 residues. In nucleotides, the CDR3 is TGCGCCAGCAGCCAATTAGCGGGGGACCTCTACAATGAGCAGTTCTTC. Residues: CASSQLAGDLYNEQFF.

V gene TRBV6-2 or TRBV6-3 combines with J gene TRBJ1-1; D perhaps matches TRBD1 (6 bases). The CDR3 spans 15 residues. V was clipped by 7 bases and J by 4 bases, with 19 bases between them. Germline V CDR1 and CDR2: MNHEY, SVGEGT. The CDR3 DNA is TGTGCCAGCACCAAAGCGGACAGCGCTCTCACTGAAGCTTTCTTT. Its protein is CASTKADSALTEAFF.

J is TRBJ2-7 and V is TRBV11-2; D tentatively fits TRBD1 or TRBD2 (5 bases each). The germline V and J ends were trimmed by 1 base and 3 bases, with 10 bases remaining between them. There are 14 residues in the CDR3. Germline lookup yields CDR1 SGHAT and CDR2 FQNNGV. The DNA for the CDR3 is TGTGCCAGCAGCTTAGCCGGGGCGGGCTACGAGCAGTACTTC. It encodes CASSLAGAGYEQYF.

CDR3 nucleotides: TGTGCCAGCTCCCTCGTTTTTGGGACCCGCACTGAAGCTTTCTTT. Encoded protein: CASSLVFGTRTEAFF. The genes are TRBV27 and TRBJ1-1; D may be TRBD1 (5 bases). Germline loops: CDR1 MNHEY, CDR2 SMNVEV (reference sequence). The CDR3 runs to 15 residues. Trimming removed 8 bases from V and 4 bases from J, with 20 bases in between.